The 4 T cell receptor beta chains reported below all come from one sample, sequenced in a study of blood T cell repertoires in COVID-19. TCRdb's copy holds only in-frame clones and misses some; the assay was immunoSEQ multiplex PCR. The sample has more than 110,000 clones, just under 90% seen once. Sequencing used peripheral blood. These receptors originate from a woman between 35 and 50 years old with acute or convalescent COVID-19.

The sample holds a few counts of this clone. The J gene is TRBJ2-1, the V gene TRBV24-1, with D hard to call. The CDR3 spans 12 residues. V dropped 3 bases and J dropped 7 bases, with 6 bases sitting between them. Germline CDR1 KGHDR, CDR2 SFDVKD. The CDR3 sequence: CATSDRHNEQFF. CDR3 nucleotide sequence: TGTGCCACCAGTGATCGACATAATGAGCAGTTCTTC.

The rearrangement uses TRBV27 and TRBJ2-1; tentatively, D is TRBD2 (6 bases). V dropped 2 bases and J dropped 5 bases, with 13 bases sitting between them. In germline, CDR1 is MNHEY, CDR2 SMNVEV (reference sequence). This CDR3 comprises 15 residues. CDR3 loop: CASSLTGEAHNEQFF. The DNA for the CDR3 is TGTGCCAGCAGTTTAACGGGAGAGGCCCACAATGAGCAGTTCTTC.

This chain joins TRBV7-9 and TRBJ1-2, with TRBD1 identical over 10 bases. Looked up from germline, CDR1 is SEHNR and CDR2 is FQNEAQ (reference sequence). There are 14 residues in the CDR3. V trimming: 1 base; J trimming: 8 bases; junction bases outside the gene matches: 4. The chain's CDR3 is CASSLGTGGNGYTF. The DNA of the CDR3 is TGTGCCAGCAGCTTAGGGACAGGGGGAAACGGCTACACCTTC.

The gene calls are TRBV12-2 and TRBJ2-7; the D segment call TRBD2 is taken from the table without a DNA check. TRBV12-2 is a known pseudogene. This CDR3 has 16 amino acids. The DNA for the CDR3 is TGTGCAAGTCGCTTACCCTCCTCTGGTGCGCCCTACGAGCAGTACTTC. It is translated as CASRLPSSGAPYEQYF.